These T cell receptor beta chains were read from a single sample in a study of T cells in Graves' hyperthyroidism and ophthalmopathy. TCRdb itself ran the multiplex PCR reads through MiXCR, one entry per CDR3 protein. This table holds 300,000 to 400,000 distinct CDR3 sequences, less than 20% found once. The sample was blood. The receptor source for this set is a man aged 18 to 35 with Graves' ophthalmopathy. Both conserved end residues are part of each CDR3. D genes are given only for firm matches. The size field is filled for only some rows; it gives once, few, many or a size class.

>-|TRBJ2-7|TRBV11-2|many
CASSLERGGQYF
TGTGCCAGCAGCTTAGAAAGGGGAGGGCAGTACTTC
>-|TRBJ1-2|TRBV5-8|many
CASSADRESGYTF
TGTGCCAGCAGCGCGGACCGCGAGAGTGGCTACACCTTC
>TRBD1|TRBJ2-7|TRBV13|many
CASSSGTGGEYEQYF
TGTGCCAGCAGCTCAGGGACAGGGGGAGAGTACGAGCAGTACTTC
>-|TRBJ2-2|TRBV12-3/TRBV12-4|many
CACGWSGPGELFF
TGTGCCTGCGGGTGGTCGGGTCCCGGGGAGCTGTTTTTT
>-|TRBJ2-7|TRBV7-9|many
CASSSGPGRTYEQYF
TGTGCCAGCAGCTCAGGGCCGGGGCGAACCTACGAGCAGTACTTC
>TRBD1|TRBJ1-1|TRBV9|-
CASSARGTVGMNTEAFF
TGTGCCAGCAGCGCGAGGGGGACAGTAGGAATGAACACTGAAGCTTTCTTT
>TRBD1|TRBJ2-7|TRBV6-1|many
CASTHGQAFYEQYF
TGTGCCAGCACCCACGGACAGGCCTTCTACGAGCAGTACTTC
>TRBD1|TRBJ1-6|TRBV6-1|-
CASKRQGNSPLHF
TGTGCCAGCAAAAGACAGGGGAATTCACCCCTCCACTTT
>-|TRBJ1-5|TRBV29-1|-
CSVRGGNQPQHF
TGCAGCGTTCGGGGCGGCAATCAGCCCCAGCATTTT
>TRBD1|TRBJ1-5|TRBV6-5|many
CASSYSVRRTQGNQPQHF
TGTGCCAGCAGTTACTCGGTGCGCCGGACACAGGGGAATCAGCCCCAGCATTTT
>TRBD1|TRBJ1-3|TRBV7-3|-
CASSLTPRDSSSGNTIYF
TGTGCCAGCAGCTTAACCCCACGGGACAGCTCCTCTGGAAACACCATATATTTT
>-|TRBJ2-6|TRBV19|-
CASSPQLLGANVLTF
TGTGCCAGTAGTCCCCAACTGCTCGGGGCCAACGTCCTGACTTTC
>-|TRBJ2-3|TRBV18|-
CASSPVWGRETDTQYF
TGTGCCAGCTCACCAGTGTGGGGACGGGAAACAGATACGCAGTATTTT
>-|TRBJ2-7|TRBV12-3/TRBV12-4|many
CASRATGSYEQYF
TGTGCCAGCAGGGCTACAGGGTCCTACGAGCAGTACTTC
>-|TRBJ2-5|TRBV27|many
CASSLTATPETQYF
TGTGCCAGCAGTTTAACCGCAACCCCAGAGACCCAGTACTTC
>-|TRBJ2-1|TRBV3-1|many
CASSQGTVHREEFF
TGTGCCAGCAGCCAAGGGACCGTTCACCGAGAGGAGTTCTTC
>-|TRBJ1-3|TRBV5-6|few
CASSFGTNRNTIYF
TGTGCCAGCAGCTTCGGGACAAATAGAAACACCATATATTTT
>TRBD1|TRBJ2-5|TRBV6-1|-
CASQQGAQGTQYF
TGTGCCAGCCAACAGGGGGCTCAGGGGACCCAGTACTTC
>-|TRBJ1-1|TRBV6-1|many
CASSEVGSTEAFF
TGTGCCAGCAGTGAAGTGGGTTCTACTGAAGCTTTCTTT
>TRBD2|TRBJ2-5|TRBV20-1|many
CSAAGRQETQYF
TGCAGTGCAGCGGGACGGCAAGAGACCCAGTACTTC
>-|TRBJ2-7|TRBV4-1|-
CASSTSVAGTSSYEQYF
TGCGCCAGCAGCACCTCGGTTGCGGGGACAAGCTCCTACGAGCAGTACTTC
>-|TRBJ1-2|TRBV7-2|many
CASSQGQPGYGYTF
TGTGCCAGCAGCCAAGGACAGCCCGGTTATGGCTACACCTTC
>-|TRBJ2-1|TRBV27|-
CASSRYQGNEQFF
TGTGCCAGCAGCCGATATCAGGGAAATGAGCAGTTCTTC
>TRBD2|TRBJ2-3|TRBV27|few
CASSLASGASDTQYF
TGTGCCAGCAGTTTGGCTAGCGGGGCCTCGGATACGCAGTATTTT
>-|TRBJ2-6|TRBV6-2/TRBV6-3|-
CASRDRSGANVLTF
TGTGCCAGCAGGGACCGCTCTGGGGCCAACGTCCTGACTTTC
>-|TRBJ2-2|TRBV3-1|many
CASTGTPPGELFF
TGTGCCAGCACGGGAACCCCGCCCGGGGAGCTGTTTTTT
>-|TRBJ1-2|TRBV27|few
CASAHLGGANGYTF
TGTGCCAGCGCGCACCTCGGGGGGGCCAATGGCTACACCTTC
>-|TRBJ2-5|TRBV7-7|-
CASSPRRVLETQYF
TGTGCCAGCAGCCCCCGGCGGGTATTGGAGACCCAGTACTTC
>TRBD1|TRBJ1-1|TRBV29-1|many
CSVTGEGTEAFF
TGCAGCGTGACAGGGGAGGGGACTGAAGCTTTCTTT
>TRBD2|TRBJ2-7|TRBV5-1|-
CASSTTSGGSYEQYF
TGCGCCAGCAGCACAACTAGCGGGGGCTCCTACGAGCAGTACTTC
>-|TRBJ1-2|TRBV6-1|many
CASSEGTAHGYTF
TGTGCCAGCAGTGAAGGGACCGCTCATGGCTACACCTTC
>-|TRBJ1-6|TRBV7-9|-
CASSSPRAGSYNSPLHF
TGTGCCAGCAGCTCACCTAGGGCAGGATCGTATAATTCACCCCTCCACTTT
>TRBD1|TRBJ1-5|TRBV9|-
CASSVTGGNNQPQHF
TGTGCCAGCAGCGTAACAGGGGGAAACAATCAGCCCCAGCATTTT
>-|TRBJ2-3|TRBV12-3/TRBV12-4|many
CASSSSSADTQYF
TGTGCCAGCAGTTCGAGTTCGGCAGATACGCAGTATTTT
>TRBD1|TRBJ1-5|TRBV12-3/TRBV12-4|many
CASSPRGVNQPQHF
TGTGCCAGCAGTCCCAGGGGGGTTAATCAGCCCCAGCATTTT
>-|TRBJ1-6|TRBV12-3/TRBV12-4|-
CASSLHTIGSPLHF
TGTGCCAGCAGTTTACATACAATTGGATCACCCCTCCACTTT
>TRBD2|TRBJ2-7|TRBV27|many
CASRTSGGPNEQYF
TGTGCCAGCAGGACTAGCGGGGGACCCAACGAGCAGTACTTC
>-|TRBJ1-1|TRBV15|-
CATSRDLGDTEAFF
TGTGCCACCAGCAGAGATTTGGGGGACACTGAAGCTTTCTTT
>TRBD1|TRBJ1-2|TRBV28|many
CASSSMPQGDYGYTF
TGTGCCAGCAGTTCAATGCCCCAGGGGGACTATGGCTACACCTTC
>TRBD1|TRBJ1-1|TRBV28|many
CASRAGTGGKAFF
TGTGCCAGCAGGGCTGGGACAGGGGGCAAAGCTTTCTTT
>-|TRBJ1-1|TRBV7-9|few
CASSEGRPEAFF
TGTGCCAGCAGCGAGGGACGGCCTGAAGCTTTCTTT
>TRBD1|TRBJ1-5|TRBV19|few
CASWTGGVNQPQHF
TGTGCCAGTTGGACAGGGGGCGTAAATCAGCCCCAGCATTTT
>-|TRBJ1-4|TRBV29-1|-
CSVETRDREKLFF
TGCAGCGTTGAAACCAGGGATCGAGAAAAACTGTTTTTT
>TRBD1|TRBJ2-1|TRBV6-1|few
CASSSGQGFVTEQFF
TGTGCCAGCAGTTCGGGACAGGGTTTCGTCACTGAGCAGTTCTTC
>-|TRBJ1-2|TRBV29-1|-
CSVEGEGHTTYGYTF
TGCAGCGTTGAAGGTGAGGGACACACCACCTATGGCTACACCTTC
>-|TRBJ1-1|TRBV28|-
CASSFWDLRTEAFF
TGTGCCAGCAGTTTTTGGGACCTGAGGACAGAAGCTTTCTTT
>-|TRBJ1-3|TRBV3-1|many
CASSQGTVGNTIYF
TGTGCCAGCAGCCAAGGGACTGTTGGAAACACCATATATTTT
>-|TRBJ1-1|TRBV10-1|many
CASSEFYAGTEAFF
TGCGCCAGCAGTGAGTTCTACGCGGGCACTGAAGCTTTCTTT
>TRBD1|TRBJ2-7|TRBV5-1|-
CASSNHRGQYEQYF
TGTGCCAGCAGCAACCACAGGGGGCAATACGAGCAGTACTTC
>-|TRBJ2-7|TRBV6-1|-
CASSSRAHEQYF
TGTGCCAGCAGTTCCAGGGCCCACGAGCAGTACTTC
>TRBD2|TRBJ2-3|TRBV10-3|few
CAISESSGRAGSGTDTQYF
TGTGCCATCAGTGAGTCTAGCGGGAGGGCCGGGTCGGGCACAGATACGCAGTATTTT
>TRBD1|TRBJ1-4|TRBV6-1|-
CASRRPGGASNEKLFF
TGTGCCAGCAGGCGACCAGGGGGCGCGTCTAATGAAAAACTGTTTTTT
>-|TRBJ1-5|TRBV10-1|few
CASSPLRHF
TGCGCCAGCAGTCCCCTTCGGCATTTT
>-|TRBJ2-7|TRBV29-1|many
CSVETGVAHEQYF
TGCAGCGTCGAAACGGGAGTTGCCCACGAGCAGTACTTC
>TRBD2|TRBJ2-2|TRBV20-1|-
CSANLGGLGFPGELFF
TGCAGTGCTAATCTGGGCGGACTAGGGTTTCCCGGGGAGCTGTTTTTT
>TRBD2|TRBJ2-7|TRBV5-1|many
CASDSGGVSYEQYF
TGCGCCAGCGATAGCGGGGGCGTATCCTACGAGCAGTACTTC
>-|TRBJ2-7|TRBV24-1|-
CATSDPGQTGSEQYF
TGTGCCACCAGTGACCCGGGGCAGACCGGGAGCGAGCAGTACTTC
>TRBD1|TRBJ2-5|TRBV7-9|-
CASRALTGFETQYF
TGTGCCAGCAGGGCCCTGACAGGGTTTGAGACCCAGTACTTC